Reported below is one TCR beta chain. The germline CDR1 and CDR2 sequences are SGDLS and YYNGEE. There are 14 residues in the CDR3. J was trimmed by 4 bases and V by 4 bases; bases with no gene match: 5. Patients chosen for sequencing had CD8+CD57+ cells that had expanded, as shown by flow cytometry. Every one of the patients had aplastic anemia (severe, acquired). Using genomic DNA as the template, TCR beta VDJ and CDR3 profiling was carried out. TCRdb re-called the reads with MiXCR, one entry per CDR3 protein. The data show about 160,000 distinct CDR3 sequences, more than 45% seen once. This record belongs to a study of CD8+CD57+ T cells in acquired aplastic anemia.

The chain recombines TRBV9 with TRBJ1-1, with 9 bases matching TRBD1. The sequence derives from a human donor with aplastic anemia. Sequenced: sorted CD4+, CD8+, or CD8+CD57+ T cells (not recorded which) from PBMCs. CDR3 DNA: TGTGCCAGCAGCCCGGACAGGGGTGCCACTGAAGCTTTCTTT. Protein: CASSPDRGATEAFF.